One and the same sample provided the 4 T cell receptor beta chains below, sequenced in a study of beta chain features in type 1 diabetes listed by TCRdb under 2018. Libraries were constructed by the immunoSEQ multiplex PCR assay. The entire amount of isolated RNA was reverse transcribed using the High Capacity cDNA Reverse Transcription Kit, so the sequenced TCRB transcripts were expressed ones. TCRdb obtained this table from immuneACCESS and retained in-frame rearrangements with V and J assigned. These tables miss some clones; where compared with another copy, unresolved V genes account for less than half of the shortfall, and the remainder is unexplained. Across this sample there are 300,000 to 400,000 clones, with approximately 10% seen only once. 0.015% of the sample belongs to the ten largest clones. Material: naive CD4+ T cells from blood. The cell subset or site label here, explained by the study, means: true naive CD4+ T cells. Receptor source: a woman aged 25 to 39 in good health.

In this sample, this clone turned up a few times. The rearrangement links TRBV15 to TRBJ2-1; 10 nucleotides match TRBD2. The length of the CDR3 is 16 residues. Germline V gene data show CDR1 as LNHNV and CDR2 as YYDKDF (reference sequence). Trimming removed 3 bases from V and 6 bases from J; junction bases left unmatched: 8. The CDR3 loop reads CATSSASASGSNEQFF. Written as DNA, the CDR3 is TGTGCCACCAGCAGCGCTTCGGCTAGCGGGAGCAATGAGCAGTTCTTC.

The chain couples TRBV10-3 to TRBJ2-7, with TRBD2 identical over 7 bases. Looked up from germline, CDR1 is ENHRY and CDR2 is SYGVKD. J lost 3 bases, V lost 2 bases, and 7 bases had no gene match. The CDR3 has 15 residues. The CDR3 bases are TGTGCCATCAGTGAGGAAGGGAGGGCTATCTACGAGCAGTACTTC. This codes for CAISEEGRAIYEQYF.

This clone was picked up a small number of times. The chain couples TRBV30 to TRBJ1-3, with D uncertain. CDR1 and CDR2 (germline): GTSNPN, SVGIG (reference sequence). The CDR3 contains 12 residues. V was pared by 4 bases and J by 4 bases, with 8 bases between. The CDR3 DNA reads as TGTGCCTGGACCAATAGCGGAAACACCATATATTTT. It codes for CAWTNSGNTIYF.

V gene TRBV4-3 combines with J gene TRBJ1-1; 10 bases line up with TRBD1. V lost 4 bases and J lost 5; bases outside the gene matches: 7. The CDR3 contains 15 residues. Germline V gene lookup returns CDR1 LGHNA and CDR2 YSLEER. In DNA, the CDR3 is TGCGCCAGCAGCCGGACCGGGACAGGGGCTACTGAAGCTTTCTTT. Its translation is CASSRTGTGATEAFF.